The clone carrying this T cell receptor (beta chain) has only one observation. The antigen remains undetermined. The sample is drawn from a study of Graves' ophthalmopathy and Graves' hyperthyroidism. Study-level results: The model forecast ophthalmopathy progression, reaching 70.59% sensitivity and around 72% specificity.

CDR1 is LNHDA and CDR2 is SQIVND in the germline V gene (reference sequence). The CDR3 has 15 amino acids. V was shortened by 5 bases and J by 4 bases, with 15 bases between the two germline ends. Moderately to severely active ophthalmopathy under 3 months, CAS at least 3, NOSPECS at least 4. Other autoimmune diseases, uncontrolled infections, pregnancy or lactation ruled patients out of participation. Clinical symptoms, serum thyroxine, TRAb, thyroid ultrasound and orbital computed tomography determined diagnosis. Using RNA transcripts, the TCR beta CDR3 regions were amplified. The authors performed first-round RT-PCR with HTBI primers and then a second-round multiplex PCR. TCRdb reanalysed the multiplex PCR reads using MiXCR and keeps one entry per CDR3 protein. The table lists about 240,000 distinct CDR3 sequences, approximately 42% of them singletons.

The sequenced sample was peripheral blood. The receptor comes from an adult man with Graves' ophthalmopathy. V usage is TRBV19 and J usage is TRBJ1-5; possible D gene TRBD1, 6 bases. CDR3 region: CASSVFHRENQPQHF. CDR3 nucleotides: TGTGCCAGTAGTGTTTTCCACAGGGAGAATCAGCCCCAGCATTTT.